This T cell receptor beta chain was recovered during a study of CD8 T cells in Susac syndrome (dated by TCRdb to about 2019). With regard to the full study: Repertoire sequencing was used to test whether CD8+ T cell activation and differentiation in Susac syndrome was antigen driven. General findings and caveats noted by the study authors: The study acknowledged that relatively few individuals were included in the TCR sequencing and HLA analysis.

RNA was extracted using the RNeasy kit, and roughly 0.5 to 1 microgram was reverse transcribed with random hexamers. The immunoSEQ multiplex PCR assay, covering 54 Vbeta and 13 Jbeta segments, was used to amplify TCR beta CDR3 regions. Bias from PCR amplification was corrected by using a synthetic template baseline for primer optimization and for computational correction. The study's processing was this. Reads were annotated to V, D and J genes per IMGT and analyzed with immunoSEQ Analyzer, keeping only productive sequences. Clonality was computed as one minus Shannon entropy normalized by log2 of the number of productive unique sequences. Public and private clones were assessed among the 100 most prevalent clones of each patient and control. A clone was defined as Susac-specific if it was absent from the healthy and MS cohorts, from 950 to 1,300 published viral clones and from other ImmuneACCESS disease sequences. In-frame beta chains were kept once TCRdb had trimmed the public reads at Q25 with fastp and called clones with MiXCR. Rows matching on CDR3 protein sequence are summarized as one entry with the most common DNA and genes. V and J calls and clone size were set by TCRdb, not the authors. The sample yields roughly 130,000 distinct CDR3 sequences; 85% to 95% were counted once. The ten top clones hold over 0.09% of the sample.

With respect to this clonotype: Its antigen has not been determined. Base qualities are not provided; no much larger clone lies one nucleotide away.

Inclusive of the bounding cysteine and phenylalanine, the CDR3 is 13 residues long. Only the CDR3 region is kept as DNA, spanning 39 bases read in frame from base 1. V sheds 4 bases and J sheds 3 bases, leaving 13 bases between their ends. The germline V gene sets CDR1 to SQVTM and CDR2 to ANQGSEA. High-throughput TCR beta sequencing profiled peripheral blood CD8+ and CD4+ T cells from healthy donors, Susac syndrome patients and multiple sclerosis patients. Treatment-naive patients with stable or active relapsing-remitting disease fulfilling revised McDonald criteria were used as multiple sclerosis controls. Bulk CD8+ and CD4+ T cells were purified by magnetic negative isolation, while CD8+ TEMRA cells were enriched using FACS. Blood was drawn into EDTA tubes, processed within 24 hours, and PBMCs were isolated by density gradient centrifugation. PBMCs intended for TCR sequencing were cryopreserved in liquid nitrogen and were subsequently thawed in a 37 degrees C water bath. Purity of sorted or isolated CD4+, CD8+ and CD8+ TEMRA cells was at least 90%.

The chain is made from TRBV29-1 and TRBJ2-7, with TRBD2 perhaps the D gene, on 7 matching bases. The material sequenced was CD4+ T cells from PBMCs. The source of this sequence is a human donor with multiple sclerosis. The bases read TGCAGCGTTGTTGGGGGGGCCCGCTACGAGCAGTACTTC. The encoded protein is CSVVGGARYEQYF.